This T cell receptor (beta chain) was obtained from a study of shared clonotypes between healthy human individuals. Sequenced by immunoSEQ multiplex PCR; TCRdb stores in-frame clones only, minus some. Of 2 million to 2.5 million clones listed, around 95% were seen once; the top ten hold over 0.1%. The source is a man between 18 and 29 years old in good health. Sequencing used naive CD4+ T cells sorted from blood. The subset: CD45RA+ positively selected.

The CDR3 DNA reads TGTGCCAGCTCACTTTTGGACAGCGGTCGATCTGGGGCCAACGTCCTGACTTTC. Protein product: CASSLLDSGRSGANVLTF. The chain carries TRBV18 and TRBJ2-6, with D possibly matching TRBD1 (6 bases). CDR3 length equals 18 residues. Germline CDR1 is KGHSH and CDR2 is LQKENI. Between the trimmed V and J ends, which lost 4 bases and 1 base, there was a span of 17 bases.